These 13 T cell receptor beta chains share one sample of origin, sequenced in a study of T-cell reconstitution after alpha-beta-depleted transplantation in children. Unique molecular identifiers were incorporated into the prepared TCRbeta library. TCRdb analysed the PCR reads with MiXCR anew, one entry per CDR3 protein. Here the sample spans about 980,000 distinct CDR3 sequences, roughly 29% being singletons. Sequenced here: PBMCs, mostly from graft donor cells, sampled 360 days after TCRalphabeta/CD19-depleted stem cell transplant. The receptors derive from a boy under three years old who had a stem cell transplant for SCID, so the T cells may come from the graft donor.

The chain carries TRBV12-3 or TRBV12-4 and TRBJ2-3; D is unclear. The CDR3 consists of 14 residues. The ends were cut back, 5 bases at V and 7 bases at J, with 16 bases in the middle. The CDR3, as DNA: TGTGCCAGCAGTCCTATACCCGATCGGAATACGCAGTATTTT. Protein: CASSPIPDRNTQYF.

This clonotype occurred many times. The chain is built from TRBV25-1 and TRBJ2-2; tentatively, D is TRBD1 or TRBD2 (5 bases each). CDR3 size: 17 residues. The V end lost 2 bases, the J end lost 1 base, and 14 bases lay between the germline ends. From germline, CDR1 is MGHDK and CDR2 SYGVNS. CDR3 protein: CASSEGGQPVNTGELFF. In DNA form, the CDR3 reads TGTGCCAGCAGTGAAGGGGGTCAGCCTGTGAACACCGGGGAGCTGTTTTTT.

The rearrangement joins TRBV3-1 to TRBJ2-5; no reliable D call. Deletions cut 0 bases from V and 7 bases from J, with 15 bases between. Germline CDR1 is LGHDT and CDR2 is YNNKEL (reference sequence). CDR3 size: 15 residues. The CDR3 region has the DNA TGTGCCAGCAGCCAAGAACGGACCGTTTATGGGACCCAGTACTTC. This sequence encodes CASSQERTVYGTQYF.

The table lists this clonotype with a few counts. The chain combines TRBV20-1 with TRBJ1-2, with 8 bases identical to TRBD1. Germline assignment: CDR1 DFQATT and CDR2 SNEGSKA (reference sequence). The CDR3 is 14 amino acids. With V trimmed by 2 bases and J by 4 bases, 6 bases remained unmatched. This CDR3 reads CSARWTGTSYGYTF. The CDR3, as DNA: TGCAGTGCTAGATGGACAGGGACCAGCTATGGCTACACCTTC.

The rearrangement links TRBV2 to TRBJ1-5; a weak D match, TRBD1 (5 bases). Trimming left V 4 bases short and J 0 bases short, with 10 bases between. CDR1 and CDR2 (germline): SNHLY, FYNNEI. This CDR3 is 15 amino acids long. CDR3 coding DNA: TGTGCCAGCAGTGTCAGACAGATTAGCAATCAGCCCCAGCATTTT. The encoded protein is CASSVRQISNQPQHF.

V usage is TRBV7-6 and J usage is TRBJ1-2; D is unresolved. CDR3 length: 13 amino acids. Germline loops: CDR1 SGHVS, CDR2 FNYEAQ. Trimming left V 0 bases short and J 8 bases short, with 10 bases between. CDR3 residues: CASSLADASGYTF. Written as DNA, the CDR3 is TGTGCCAGCAGCTTAGCGGACGCCAGCGGCTACACCTTC.

This clonotype was seen more than once but under ten times. The chain joins TRBV12-3 or TRBV12-4 to TRBJ1-4; maybe TRBD1 (5 bases). Trimming pared 4 bases from V and 8 bases from J, leaving 14 bases between. This CDR3 region has 14 residues. CDR3 amino acids: CASSSRGGIEKLFF. Written as DNA, the CDR3 is TGTGCCAGCAGTTCCCGGGGGGGTATAGAAAAACTGTTTTTT.

There are a few counts of this clonotype. The chain has TRBV7-3 and TRBJ2-7; 8 nucleotides line up with TRBD1. V lost 5 bases, J lost 2 bases, and 5 bases stayed unmatched. The CDR3 loop spans 14 amino acids. CDR1 is SGHTA, CDR2 FQGTGA, per germline. For the CDR3, the DNA is TGTGCCAGCAGCGCGACAGGGGACACCTACGAGCAGTACTTC. Its translation is CASSATGDTYEQYF.

The sample holds a few counts of this clonotype. The chain combines TRBV4-3 with TRBJ2-1, with a weak D call TRBD2 (5 bases). The CDR3 has 15 amino acids. Germline V CDR1 and CDR2: LGHNA, YSLEER. V lost 3 bases, J lost 6 bases, and 15 bases lay in between. The CDR3 nucleotides are TGCGCCAGCAGCCAGGAGGCCGTCGACCTCAATGAGCAGTTCTTC. This translates into CASSQEAVDLNEQFF.

The chain uses TRBV12-3 or TRBV12-4 and TRBJ2-4; 7 bases agree with TRBD1. V was clipped by 2 bases and J by 5 bases; unmatched bases: 9. The CDR3 runs 16 residues. This CDR3 is CASSLYRGAPQNIQYF. The CDR3 bases are TGTGCCAGCAGTTTATACAGGGGCGCACCTCAAAACATTCAGTACTTC.

The CDR3 DNA follows: TGTGCCAGCAGTTACTCGGGCAGGGCGGGTACTGAAGCTTTCTTT. It translates to CASSYSGRAGTEAFF. The chain couples TRBV6-5 to TRBJ1-1; maybe TRBD1 (5 bases). The CDR3 contains 15 residues. Germline loops: CDR1 MNHEY, CDR2 SVGAGI. V gave up 0 bases and J gave up 5 bases, with 13 bases separating them.

The chain is built from TRBV12-3 or TRBV12-4 and TRBJ2-2; D perhaps matches TRBD1 (5 bases). The CDR3 has 15 residues. V was clipped by 5 bases and J by 5 bases, with 15 bases between them. The chain's CDR3 is CASSPYRQSTGELFF. The CDR3 DNA sequence: TGTGCCAGCAGTCCCTACCGACAGTCGACCGGGGAGCTGTTTTTT.

The CDR3 DNA sequence: TGTGCCAGCAGTTCCCCAGCGGGTTTCGGCCGGGAGACCCAGTACTTC. It encodes CASSSPAGFGRETQYF. This rearrangement joins TRBV6-5 to TRBJ2-5, with a possible D match to TRBD2 (6 bases). V gave up 4 bases and J gave up 5 bases, with 20 bases separating them. CDR3 length: 16 amino acids. Germline loops: CDR1 MNHEY, CDR2 SVGAGI.